Described below is a single T cell receptor (beta chain) sequence and its context. The antigen is unknown. The sample originates from a study of blood T cells in healthy people across ages. The authors ran a second PCR of 7 to 11 cycles using a sample-barcoded 5' primer and a J-beta primer mix. TCRdb passed the 5' RACE reads through MiXCR, listing each CDR3 protein once. The profile covers 1.4 million or so distinct CDR3 sequences, with 35% to 45% appearing a single time and around 4% taken by the ten largest. Deletions cut 6 bases from V and 8 bases from J, with 28 bases between. Germline-derived CDR1 and CDR2 are WNHNN and SYGVQD (reference sequence). This CDR3 has 17 residues. Regarding the study as a whole: Naive T cell percentage strongly correlated with TCR beta diversity.

V usage is TRBV10-1 and J usage is TRBJ1-1; D is undetermined. The origin of this receptor is a woman aged 18-30 years in good health. The sample was blood. CDR3 residues: CASRVQDQLDAKLEAFF. The CDR3 DNA reads as TGCGCCAGCAGAGTGCAGGACCAGTTGGACGCGAAGCTGGAAGCTTTCTTT.